This is a list of T cell receptor beta chains from one sample in a study of cytomegalovirus exposure and HLA in healthy donors. Measured with immunoSEQ multiplex PCR; TCRdb has only the in-frame clones, and not every one. Of roughly 67,000 clones in the sample, 90% to 95% are singletons; the top ten hold about 3%. Sequencing input: PBMCs. These receptors originate from a man between 18 and 29 years old in good health and CMV-seronegative. CDR3s include the opening cysteine and the closing phenylalanine or tryptophan. The D gene is left open where the match is weak. Clone size appears in some rows only: once, few, many, or a class for an expanded clone.

V gene	J gene	D gene	clone size	CDR3 DNA	CDR3 protein
TRBV6-6	TRBJ1-4	TRBD1	few	TGTGCCAGCAGCCTATCCCGGGACAGGGGGCAGGAAAAACTGTTTTTT	CASSLSRDRGQEKLFF
TRBV27	TRBJ2-7	TRBD1	.	TGTGCCAGCAGTTTACCCAGACAGGGCCGCTGGTACTTC	CASSLPRQGRWYF
TRBV9	TRBJ2-3	TRBD1	.	TGTGCCAGCAGCGTAGCGGACGTTTACAGGGGAATTATCGCAGATACGCAGTATTTT	CASSVADVYRGIIADTQYF
TRBV20-1	TRBJ2-4	.	.	TGCAGTGCTCCAAAGAACTACATTCAGTACTTC	CSAPKNYIQYF
TRBV2	TRBJ1-1	.	.	TGTGCCAGCAGTCGGAGGACTGAAGCTTTCTTT	CASSRRTEAFF
TRBV2	TRBJ2-5	.	once	TGTGCCAGCAGTGCCAGACCAGGACAAGAGACCCAGTACTTC	CASSARPGQETQYF
TRBV2	TRBJ1-5	TRBD1	.	TGTGCCAGCAGTGAATGGGACAGTTATAGCAATCAGCCCCAGCATTTT	CASSEWDSYSNQPQHF
TRBV4-3	TRBJ1-4	.	.	TGCGCCAGCAGCCAAGTTCGAGCTAATGAAAAACTGTTTTTT	CASSQVRANEKLFF
TRBV2	TRBJ1-5	TRBD1	.	TGTGCCAGCAGTGTTGAGGGGGCTGGCAATCAGCCCCAGCATTTT	CASSVEGAGNQPQHF
TRBV20-1	TRBJ2-1	.	.	TGCAGTGCTAGAGCCAACAATGAGCAGTTCTTC	CSARANNEQFF
TRBV6-4	TRBJ2-7	TRBD2	.	TGTGCCAGTGCCCGGGAGGAGGGTGGCGAGCAGTACTTC	CASAREEGGEQYF
TRBV28	TRBJ2-2	TRBD1	.	TGTGCCAGCACCTACCTGACAGGGTCCGGGGAGCTGTTTTTT	CASTYLTGSGELFF
TRBV6-4	TRBJ1-5	TRBD1	.	TGTGCCAGCCCAGGGGACAGGGGGAGACATCAGCCCCAGCATTTT	CASPGDRGRHQPQHF
TRBV18	TRBJ1-2	.	.	TGTGCCAGCTCACCGGAGACCAGATTTGGCTACACCTTC	CASSPETRFGYTF
TRBV14	TRBJ1-4	.	.	TGTGCCAGCAGCCAAGAGCGAGAGAGAATGACTAATGAAAAACTGTTTTTT	CASSQERERMTNEKLFF
TRBV5-8	TRBJ1-2	.	once	TGTGCCAGCAGCTTGGGGGGGCCGCCCTATGGCTACACCTTC	CASSLGGPPYGYTF
TRBV28	TRBJ1-4	TRBD1	.	TGTGCCAGCAGTCCTCACCGGCGACAGGGGGAAAAACTGTTTTTT	CASSPHRRQGEKLFF
TRBV4-2	TRBJ2-2	.	once	TGTGCCAGCAGCCTAGGGGGAACCGGGGAGCTGTTTTTT	CASSLGGTGELFF
TRBV18	TRBJ2-5	TRBD1	.	TGTGCCAGCCAATCGACAGGGCAAGAGACCCAGTACTTC	CASQSTGQETQYF
TRBV7-7	TRBJ2-1	.	.	TGTGCTAGCAGCTTACAAAGGGGGATCTACAATGAGCAGTTCTTC	CASSLQRGIYNEQFF
TRBV18	TRBJ2-7	TRBD1	.	TGTGCCAGCTCACTTAACAGGGGGCCGAGCTACGAGCAGTACTTC	CASSLNRGPSYEQYF